These 2 T cell receptor beta chains were all obtained from the same sample, sequenced in a study of technical replicates of blood from a handful of donors. Clones were sequenced by immunoSEQ multiplex PCR, and TCRdb holds only the in-frame ones, with some missing. The table has more than 65,000 clones, about nine tenths seen once. Sequenced material: T cells isolated from PBMCs. These receptors were collected from a human donor in good health.

The chain couples TRBV27 to TRBJ2-7, with 8 bases matching TRBD2. Germline CDR1 and CDR2: MNHEY and SMNVEV (reference sequence). Unmatched junction bases numbered 8, after V lost 5 bases and J lost 2 bases. The CDR3 is 15 residues long. In DNA, the CDR3 is TGTGCCAGCAGTATAGCGGGACGGCCTACCTACGAGCAGTACTTC. The encoded protein is CASSIAGRPTYEQYF.

A few counts support this clone. V and J are TRBV6-1 and TRBJ1-2; the match to TRBD1 covers 7 bases. V was pared by 6 bases and J by 4 bases, with 8 bases of the junction left unmatched. In germline, CDR1 is MNHNS, CDR2 SASEGT. The CDR3 runs to 14 residues. The CDR3 DNA is TGTGCCAGCAGATCCGGGACAGAAATCTATGGCTACACCTTC. This gives the protein CASRSGTEIYGYTF.